This T cell receptor (beta chain) stems from a study of blood T cells in healthy people across ages. Germline V lookup: CDR1 SGHTA, CDR2 FQGTGA. The CDR3 consists of 15 residues. With V trimmed by 5 bases and J by 1 base, 6 bases remained unmatched. A sample-barcoded 5' primer and a J-beta primer mix were used in a second PCR of roughly 6 to 12 cycles. TCRdb re-called the 5' RACE reads through MiXCR, storing one row per CDR3 protein. The table includes around 780,000 distinct CDR3 sequences, roughly three fifths detected once. The specimen was blood. V gene TRBV7-3 combines with J gene TRBJ1-1, with 8 bases that match TRBD1. This TCR was sampled from a man aged 35-49 years in good health. The CDR3 spells CASSTGGGSNTEAFF. As DNA, the CDR3 is TGTGCCAGCAGCACAGGGGGAGGTTCGAACACTGAAGCTTTCTTT.